This entry lists 27 T cell receptor beta chains sequenced from one sample in a study of vaccination effects on CD4 cells after COVID-19. Ahead of sequencing, the ViraFEST assay grew antigen-specific CD4+ T cells using viral peptide pools. After around 10 days in culture, the CD4+ T cells were isolated. Everyone in the study got two shots of either the BNT162b2 or mRNA-1273 vaccine. Their recognized antigens are unknown. TCRdb's table, derived via immunoSEQ multiplex PCR, lists solely in-frame clones and lacks some. Of 50,000 to 65,000 clones in the sample, more than 70% were seen once. Specimen: CD4+ T cells from PBMCs cultured with HCoV-229E spike peptides, collected after COVID-19 vaccination. The source is a human donor who received a COVID-19 vaccine.

The chain links TRBV30 to TRBJ1-4; 7 bases align to TRBD1. With V trimmed by 5 bases and J by 3 bases, 6 bases remained unmatched. This CDR3 region has 14 residues. CDR1 GTSNPN and CDR2 SVGIG come from the germline V gene (reference sequence). CDR3 protein: CAWSPTGANEKLFF. In DNA, the CDR3 is TGTGCCTGGTCCCCCACAGGGGCTAATGAAAAACTGTTTTTT.

Only a few counts were recorded for this clone. The chain joins TRBV3-1 (or the pseudogene TRBV3-2) to TRBJ1-2; D is ambiguous. The ends were cut back, 1 base at V and 6 bases at J, with 9 bases in the middle. The CDR3 contains 13 residues. The germline CDR1 and CDR2 sequences are LGHDT and YNNKEL (reference sequence). The CDR3 region has the DNA TGTGCCAGCAGCCAAGTTGTTGGAGATGGCTACACCTTC. It codes for CASSQVVGDGYTF.

This clone was detected a few times. The chain is built from TRBV5-1 and TRBJ1-2; D not resolved. In germline, CDR1 is SGHRS, CDR2 YFSETQ. The CDR3 is 14 amino acids. Trimming removed 7 bases from V and 7 bases from J, with 20 bases in between. CDR3 bases: TGCGCCAGCGGTTTGACGAGGGATATGCCTGGCTACACCTTC. It yields the protein CASGLTRDMPGYTF.

The rearrangement joins TRBV7-2 to TRBJ2-4; D gene ambiguous. Germline CDR1 is SGHTA and CDR2 is FQGNSA. V lost 0 bases to trimming and J lost 6 bases, with 9 bases between them. The CDR3 has 14 amino acids. The CDR3, as DNA: TGTGCCAGCAGCTTAGCCAAGGCGCTAAACATTCAGTACTTC. It encodes CASSLAKALNIQYF.

The chain employs TRBV3-1 (or the pseudogene TRBV3-2) and TRBJ1-6; D call uncertain. The V end was cut by 1 base, the J end by 0 bases, with 4 bases between. Germline lookup yields CDR1 LGHDT and CDR2 YNNKEL (reference sequence). The CDR3 extends over 15 amino acids. The CDR3 DNA reads TGTGCCAGCAGCCAAGCTAGCTCCTATAATTCACCCCTCCACTTT. Translating it yields CASSQASSYNSPLHF.

The J gene is TRBJ2-1, the V gene TRBV24-1; TRBD1 agrees at 8 bases. CDR3 length: 16 residues. Germline assignment: CDR1 KGHDR and CDR2 SFDVKD. The V gene end was trimmed by 4 bases and the J gene end by 2 bases; junction bases not matched to a gene: 6. Here the CDR3 DNA reads TGTGCCACCAGTGACTCCGACAGGGGCCCCTACAATGAGCAGTTCTTC. Translating gives CATSDSDRGPYNEQFF.

This chain joins TRBV9 and TRBJ2-3; the match to TRBD1 covers 8 bases. Germline assignment: CDR1 SGDLS and CDR2 YYNGEE. The CDR3 sequence is 18 residues long. V lost 0 bases to trimming and J lost 3 bases; unmatched junction nucleotides: 12. The CDR3, as DNA: TGTGCCAGCAGCGTAGCTTCCTCCGGGACAGGTTTTACAGATACGCAGTATTTT. Protein sequence: CASSVASSGTGFTDTQYF.

V usage is TRBV5-1 and J usage is TRBJ1-2; D remains ambiguous. The CDR3 is 13 amino acids. Between the trimmed V and J ends, which lost 5 bases and 8 bases, there was a span of 16 bases. Germline V gene lookup returns CDR1 SGHRS and CDR2 YFSETQ. CDR3 nucleotides: TGCGCCAGCAGTCCCGGGGTGCTAGAGGGCTACACCTTC. Residues: CASSPGVLEGYTF.

The rearrangement links TRBV11-2 to TRBJ1-2; D gene uncertain. The CDR3 spans 14 residues. The germline V gene has CDR1 SGHAT and CDR2 FQNNGV. The V and J ends lost 1 base and 2 bases respectively, with 8 bases between them. CDR3: CASSLGQANYGYTF. The CDR3 DNA reads as TGTGCCAGCAGCTTAGGTCAGGCAAACTATGGCTACACCTTC.

The rearrangement joins TRBV18 to TRBJ2-3; either TRBD1 or TRBD2 may fit D (5 bases each). The CDR3 loop spans 13 amino acids. The germline V and J ends were trimmed by 10 bases and 7 bases, with 18 bases remaining between them. CDR1 is KGHSH, CDR2 LQKENI, per germline. The CDR3 bases are TGTGCCACCCGGGACGTCTCTATGAATACGCAGTATTTT. Translated: CATRDVSMNTQYF.

This sequence joins TRBV19 and TRBJ2-5; 7 bases are shared with TRBD2. The junction had 2 bases not matched to a gene; V was cut back by 0 bases and J by 1 base. The CDR3 is 15 residues long. The germline CDR1 and CDR2 sequences are LNHDA and SQIVND (reference sequence). DNA of the CDR3: TGTGCCAGTAGTATAGATCCTAGCGGCCAAGAGACCCAGTACTTC. Amino acid sequence: CASSIDPSGQETQYF.

V and J are TRBV6-2 or TRBV6-3 and TRBJ2-6; 7 positions match TRBD1. CDR3 size: 16 residues. Trimming at V came to 5 bases and at J to 2 bases, leaving 6 bases not matched to a gene. CDR1 and CDR2 (germline): MNHEY, SVGEGT. Here the CDR3 reads CASSDTTGTGANVLTF. As DNA, the CDR3 is TGTGCCAGCAGTGACACGACAGGGACTGGGGCCAACGTCCTGACTTTC.

The chain carries TRBV5-1 and TRBJ1-6; the D is unclear. With 0 bases removed from V and 0 bases from J, the gap between germline ends came to 7 bases. The CDR3 spans 16 residues. Germline V lookup: CDR1 SGHRS, CDR2 YFSETQ. The CDR3 DNA follows: TGCGCCAGCAGCTTGGTGGTTAGCTCCTATAATTCACCCCTCCACTTT. Amino acid sequence: CASSLVVSSYNSPLHF.

The chain employs TRBV6-6 and TRBJ2-7; 8 nucleotides match TRBD2. Germline V gene data show CDR1 as MNHNY and CDR2 as SVGAGI (reference sequence). The CDR3 extends over 16 amino acids. Trimming at V came to 0 bases and at J to 7 bases, leaving 11 bases not matched to a gene. CDR3 amino acids: CASSYSAGGLKSEQYV. CDR3 DNA: TGTGCCAGCAGTTACTCCGCGGGGGGCCTAAAGAGTGAGCAGTACGTC.

The V call is TRBV7-9, the J call TRBJ1-1; the D is unclear. Germline V gene lookup returns CDR1 SEHNR and CDR2 FQNEAQ (reference sequence). Trimming cost V 1 base and J 0 bases, with 9 bases left between them. The CDR3 has 15 residues. The CDR3 loop reads CASSLGAGMNTEAFF. CDR3 in DNA: TGTGCCAGCAGCTTAGGAGCGGGGATGAACACTGAAGCTTTCTTT.

This clone was recorded once. The chain employs TRBV5-6 and TRBJ1-5; D uncertain. The CDR3 has 15 amino acids. The germline V and J ends were trimmed by 0 bases and 3 bases, with 10 bases remaining between them. Germline lookup yields CDR1 SGHDT and CDR2 YYEEEE. The CDR3 spells CASSLGEADNQPQHF. The CDR3 DNA is TGTGCCAGCAGCTTGGGTGAGGCGGACAATCAGCCCCAGCATTTT.

The gene calls are TRBV3-1 (or the pseudogene TRBV3-2) and TRBJ2-6; TRBD2 matches at 7 bases. The J segment lost 2 bases and the V segment lost 2 bases, leaving 0 bases of the junction unmatched. Germline values: CDR1 LGHDT, CDR2 YNNKEL (reference sequence). CDR3 length: 15 amino acids. The DNA of the CDR3 is TGTGCCAGCAGCCAACGGGGGGCTGGGGCCAACGTCCTGACTTTC. It is translated as CASSQRGAGANVLTF.

This rearrangement joins TRBV5-1 to TRBJ1-3; no reliable D call. Germline assignment: CDR1 SGHRS and CDR2 YFSETQ. There are 17 residues in the CDR3. V gave up 2 bases and J gave up 0 bases, with 15 bases separating them. CDR3 loop: CASSFQGSSHSGNTIYF. The CDR3 nucleotides read TGCGCCAGCAGCTTTCAAGGCAGTTCGCACTCTGGAAACACCATATATTTT. The variable domain in full, with the rest retrieved from reference TRBV5-1 and TRBJ1-3, is KAGVTQTPRYLIKTRGQQVTLSCSPISGHRSVSWYQQTPGQGLQFLFEYFSETQRNKGNFPGRFSGRQFSNSRSEMNVSTLELGDSALYLCASSFQGSSHSGNTIYFGEGSWLTVV.

This clone appeared a few times. This chain connects TRBV6-5 to TRBJ1-6; D unclear. The CDR3 length is 15 residues. The ends were cut back, 0 bases at V and 8 bases at J, with 11 bases in the middle. Germline CDR1 and CDR2: MNHEY and SVGAGI. CDR3 residues: CASSYSRVHDSPLHF. The DNA of the CDR3 is TGTGCCAGCAGTTACTCAAGGGTGCATGATTCACCCCTCCACTTT.

The V gene is TRBV7-2, the J gene TRBJ1-1, with D perhaps matching TRBD1 (6 bases). Trimming left V 3 bases short and J 5 bases short, with 10 bases between. The CDR3 runs 13 residues. CDR1 and CDR2 from the germline V gene are SGHTA and FQGNSA. DNA of the CDR3: TGTGCCAGCAGCTTGGGGGGGACAACTGAAGCTTTCTTT. As protein: CASSLGGTTEAFF.

V and J are TRBV5-6 and TRBJ1-1, with D tentatively TRBD1 (5 bases). This CDR3 is built from 13 residues. With 0 bases removed from V and 4 bases from J, the gap between germline ends came to 7 bases. Germline loops: CDR1 SGHDT, CDR2 YYEEEE. This CDR3 is CASSLGGTTEAFF. The CDR3 coding sequence is TGTGCCAGCAGCTTGGGAGGGACCACTGAAGCTTTCTTT.

V usage is TRBV14 and J usage is TRBJ1-2; tentative D call: TRBD1 (6 bases). Per germline, CDR1 SGHDN and CDR2 FVKESK. CDR3 length: 14 residues. V lost 1 base and J 8 bases, leaving 14 bases between the germline ends. Written as DNA, the CDR3 is TGTGCCAGCAGCCAAGGGACAGCCTCTCGAGGCTACACCTTC. Protein: CASSQGTASRGYTF.

CDR3 DNA: TGTGCCAGCAGCGCCCAACAGAATAACTATGGCTACACCTTC. Protein product: CASSAQQNNYGYTF. The chain uses TRBV9 and TRBJ1-2, with D uncertain. The CDR3 totals 14 residues. V gave up 3 bases and J gave up 1 base, with 10 bases separating them. Germline V gene data show CDR1 as SGDLS and CDR2 as YYNGEE.

V usage is TRBV19 and J usage is TRBJ1-1, with 10 bases that match TRBD1. CDR1 is LNHDA and CDR2 is SQIVND in the germline V gene (reference sequence). The CDR3 has 16 amino acids. After removal of 6 bases from V and 3 bases from J, the junction contained 10 bases not matched to a gene. CDR3 DNA sequence: TGTGCCAGTAGGCCTGACAGGGGGCGACGTGACACTGAAGCTTTCTTT. It specifies CASRPDRGRRDTEAFF.

The chain uses TRBV6-1 and TRBJ2-3; D is perhaps TRBD1 (6 bases). Trimming removed 2 bases at V and 1 base at J, with 13 bases between. CDR1 is MNHNS and CDR2 is SASEGT in the germline V gene. This CDR3 comprises 16 residues. CDR3 sequence reads: CASSEIGWTGTDTQYF. The CDR3 bases are TGTGCCAGCAGTGAAATAGGTTGGACAGGCACAGATACGCAGTATTTT.

The V call is TRBV18, the J call TRBJ2-3; unclear D gene. The V and J ends lost 4 bases and 2 bases respectively, with 1 base between them. The CDR3 is made up of 11 amino acids. The germline gives CDR1 KGHSH, CDR2 LQKENI. The CDR3 loop is CASSLTDTQYF. For the CDR3, the DNA is TGTGCCAGCTCACTCACAGATACGCAGTATTTT.

This clone is a singleton in its sample. This sequence joins TRBV5-1 and TRBJ2-3, with a tentative D call TRBD2 (6 bases). Trimming cost V 4 bases and J 0 bases, with 12 bases left between them. The CDR3 loop spans 15 amino acids. Germline CDR1 SGHRS, CDR2 YFSETQ. DNA for the CDR3: TGCGCCAGCAGCGGGGGGTCGACTAGCACAGATACGCAGTATTTT. Encoded protein: CASSGGSTSTDTQYF.